The present entry profiles one T cell receptor beta chain with its context. Its specificity is unknown. The data derive from a study of shared clonotypes between healthy human individuals. General study points: Clonotype sharing across donors was expected to vary with sequencing depth.

Researchers ran the assay at a deep level. Assay used: immunoSEQ multiplex PCR; TCRdb lists only in-frame clones, some missing. The sample comprises about 680,000 clones, around three quarters of which are singletons, and around 1.8% rests with the top ten. Into CD45RA+ naive and CD45RA-negative memory subsets, the CD4+ cells were split. This receptor was obtained from a woman aged 25 to 39 in good health. The material sequenced was memory CD4+ T cells sorted from blood. Noted subset: CD45RA-negative fraction.

CDR3 residues: CASRQSNTEAFF. In DNA, the CDR3 is TGTGCCAGCAGGCAATCGAACACTGAAGCTTTCTTT. This sequence joins TRBV14 and TRBJ1-1, with D hard to call. Trimming shortened V by 6 bases and J by 1 base, and 6 bases separated the two germline ends. CDR1 and CDR2 (germline): SGHDN, FVKESK. There are 12 residues in the CDR3.